Following are 4 T cell receptor beta chains from one sample sequenced in a study of blood T cell repertoires in COVID-19. Measured with immunoSEQ multiplex PCR; TCRdb has only the in-frame clones, and not every one. The repertoire holds 250,000 to 300,000 clones, under 90% seen once, with around 4.1% in the top ten. The sequencing sample was made of PBMCs or T cells enriched from blood (not recorded which). Receptors were obtained from a man aged 25 to 40 with acute COVID-19.

This chain uses TRBV6-6 with TRBJ1-1; 7 positions match TRBD1. Looked up from germline, CDR1 is MNHNY and CDR2 is SVGAGI (reference sequence). Losses at the gene ends were 2 bases for V and 6 bases for J; bases not matched to a gene: 6. CDR3 length equals 14 residues. The CDR3 here is CASSYPGGKSEAFF. The CDR3 bases are TGTGCCAGCAGTTACCCAGGGGGAAAGTCTGAAGCTTTCTTT.

A single count supports this clone. V usage is TRBV7-9 and J usage is TRBJ2-5; D may be TRBD2 (5 bases). The germline CDR1 and CDR2 sequences are SEHNR and FQNEAQ (reference sequence). V was cut by 5 bases and J by 0 bases, with 13 bases left in between. This CDR3 spans 15 amino acids. CDR3 sequence reads: CASSHRSGNQETQYF. DNA of the CDR3: TGTGCCAGCAGCCACCGGTCGGGGAACCAAGAGACCCAGTACTTC.

The V call is TRBV6-1, the J call TRBJ1-2; D remains ambiguous. Trimming stripped 1 base from V and 3 bases from J, with 9 bases between. The CDR3 sequence is 14 residues long. The germline gives CDR1 MNHNS, CDR2 SASEGT. The CDR3, as DNA: TGTGCCAGCAGTGAAGGAGGTGCAGACTATGGCTACACCTTC. It specifies CASSEGGADYGYTF.

The chain links TRBV5-5 to TRBJ2-7; 8 nucleotides match TRBD2. Per the germline V gene, CDR1 is SGHKS and CDR2 is YYEKEE (reference sequence). The CDR3 length is 15 residues. J lost 7 bases, V lost 4 bases, and 13 bases had no gene match. The CDR3 spells CASSARGSGGREQYV. DNA of the CDR3: TGTGCCAGCAGCGCCCGTGGGAGCGGGGGTAGGGAGCAGTACGTC.